The clone carrying this T cell receptor (beta chain) has a count of ten or more. Its antigen is as yet unknown. The table came from immunoSEQ multiplex PCR; TCRdb's copy has only in-frame clones and leaves some out. The data show some 130,000 clones, with about four fifths seen just once and roughly 4% held by the top ten. This specimen belongs to a study of T cell responses to AZD1222 COVID-19 vaccine. Study-wide findings and caveats: The peak T cell response came first, and repertoires were sampled only after it. Across spike, vaccine-associated CD4 TCRs were found, dominant at 160-218 and 743-854. Just a handful of people given AZD1222 tested seropositive at baseline.

This receptor was identified in an adult in good health. The sample consisted of peripheral blood, taken on day 0 of AZD1222 vaccination.

The chain's CDR3 is CASRFSGDYGYTF. The CDR3, as DNA: TGTGCCAGCAGGTTTTCGGGGGACTATGGCTACACCTTC. The gene calls are TRBV6-6 and TRBJ1-2; tentatively, D is TRBD1 (5 bases). Looked up from germline, CDR1 is MNHNY and CDR2 is SVGAGI (reference sequence). V lost 6 bases to trimming and J lost 3 bases, with 11 bases between them. The CDR3 length is 13 residues.